The next 3 T cell receptor beta chains were all read from a single sample in a study of cytomegalovirus exposure and HLA in healthy donors (TCRdb year 2017). The method was the immunoSEQ multiplex PCR assay. For the multiplex PCR, a mixture combining 60 forward primers for TCR Vbeta segments and 13 reverse primers for TCR Jbeta segments was used. TCRdb stores this immuneACCESS table with in-frame sequences only. Part of the clones is absent; in the studies checked, under half of the shortfall reflects unresolved V genes, and no reason is known for the rest. The sample table records over 150,000 clones; 65% to 80% of these occur just once. The leading ten clones occupy about 2.7% of the sample. Sequencing was performed on PBMCs. The receptors stem from a woman between 50 and 59 years old in good health and CMV-seropositive.

The chain combines TRBV9 with TRBJ1-4, with a tentative D call TRBD1 (6 bases). Germline values: CDR1 SGDLS, CDR2 YYNGEE. V was pared by 3 bases and J by 8 bases, with 17 bases between. There are 15 residues in the CDR3. The CDR3 DNA reads TGTGCCAGCAGCGGCGGACAGTTGGGTGGGGAAAAACTGTTTTTT. Its translation: CASSGGQLGGEKLFF.

V and J are TRBV13 and TRBJ2-5, with D maybe TRBD1 (5 bases). V shed 3 bases and J shed 1 base, with 9 bases lying between them. CDR3 size: 14 residues. Germline CDR1 is PRHDT and CDR2 is FYEKMQ (reference sequence). CDR3 protein: CASSFTGLQETQYF. The CDR3 region has the DNA TGTGCCAGCAGCTTCACAGGTCTCCAAGAGACCCAGTACTTC.

The chain combines TRBV28 with TRBJ2-5; no firm D call. The ends were cut back, 2 bases at V and 7 bases at J, with 5 bases in the middle. The CDR3 loop spans 11 amino acids. Germline CDR1 and CDR2: MDHEN and SYDVKM. CDR3 in amino acids: CASSLGLTQYF. The DNA of the CDR3 is TGTGCCAGCAGTTTAGGCTTGACCCAGTACTTC.